A single T cell receptor beta chain is shown here with its context. What it binds is unknown. Once obtained from cultured CD4+ T cells, the DNA was sequenced using the Oncomine TCR Beta short-read assay. TCRdb passed the PCR reads through MiXCR, listing each CDR3 protein once. The repertoire includes some 16,000 distinct CDR3 sequences, approximately 54% of them detected once, and roughly 9.4% sits in the top ten. The data belong to a study of vaccination and CD4 T cells after COVID-19. Overall study: Ranging from 14 to 241, the interval between dose two and post-vaccine sampling had a median of roughly 73 days. Overlapping spike pools from SARS-CoV-2 and HCoV-NL63, HCoV-OC43 and HCoV-229E served as culture stimuli. Study conclusions and caveats: Spike mono-reactivity held for 304 of 307 vaccine-specific clones in convalescent patients.

The treatment denotes: approximately 9-day PBMC culture with coronavirus spike peptide pools or control peptides (ViraFEST assay). Germline V gene lookup returns CDR1 LNHNV and CDR2 YYDKDF (reference sequence). The CDR3 has 14 amino acids. The junction had 6 bases not matched to a gene; V was cut back by 5 bases and J by 5 bases. Material: CD4+ T cells from blood, cultured in vitro. This chain uses TRBV15 with TRBJ2-5; 9 nucleotides line up with TRBD1. This receptor was taken from a human donor who had recovered from COVID-19. The CDR3 DNA reads TGTGCCACCAGCGGCAGTGACAGGGGGGAGACCCAGTACTTC. Translating gives CATSGSDRGETQYF.